The 3 T cell receptor beta chains reported below all come from one sample, sequenced in a study of PD-1 blockade in classical Hodgkin lymphoma. Exposure to brentuximab vedotin varied, and each patient had relapsed following autologous stem cell transplantation. Sequenced by immunoSEQ multiplex PCR; TCRdb stores in-frame clones only, minus some. The data show more than 90,000 clones, roughly 89% seen once. The source was peripheral blood mononuclear cells (PBMCs), collected before the second cycle of nivolumab. Receptors originate from a human donor with classical Hodgkin lymphoma.

This CDR3 reads CASSRGPETQYF. The CDR3 bases are TGTGCCAGCAGTAGGGGACCAGAGACCCAGTACTTC. This sequence joins TRBV6-5 and TRBJ2-5; tentatively, D is TRBD1 or TRBD2 (5 bases each). The germline V gene has CDR1 MNHEY and CDR2 SVGAGI. The CDR3 length is 12 residues. V was clipped by 5 bases and J by 4 bases, with 8 bases between them.

The chain joins TRBV9 to TRBJ1-2; D not resolved. CDR3 length equals 14 residues. The germline V gene encodes CDR1 SGDLS and CDR2 YYNGEE. CDR3 loop: CASSSGVSNYGYTF. For the CDR3, the DNA is TGTGCTTCTTCCTCGGGAGTTTCTAACTATGGCTACACCTTC.

Notes on this clone: At one boundary the junction diverges from the germline segment, which might be a read error. This chain uses TRBV20-1 with TRBJ2-5; no clear D gene. Looked up from germline, CDR1 is DFQATT and CDR2 is SNEGSKA (reference sequence). The CDR3 has 8 residues. In DNA form, the CDR3 reads TGCAGTGCTCTAACCCATTACTTC. Protein: CSALTHYF.